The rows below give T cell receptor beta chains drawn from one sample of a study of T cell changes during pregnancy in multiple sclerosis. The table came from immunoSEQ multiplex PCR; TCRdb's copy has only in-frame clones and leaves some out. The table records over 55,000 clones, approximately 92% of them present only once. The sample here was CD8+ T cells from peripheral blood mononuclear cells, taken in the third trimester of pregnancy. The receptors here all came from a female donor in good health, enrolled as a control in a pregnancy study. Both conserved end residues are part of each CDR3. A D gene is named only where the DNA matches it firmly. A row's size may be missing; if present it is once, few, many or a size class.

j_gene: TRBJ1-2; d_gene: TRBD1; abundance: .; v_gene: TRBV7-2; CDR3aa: CASSSAVGQGYGYTF; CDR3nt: TGTGCCAGCAGCTCCGCCGTTGGACAGGGGTATGGCTACACCTTC
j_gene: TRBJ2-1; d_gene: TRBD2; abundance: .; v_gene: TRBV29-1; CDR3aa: CSVEEGTSAYNEQFF; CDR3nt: TGCAGCGTTGAAGAGGGGACTAGCGCCTACAATGAGCAGTTCTTC
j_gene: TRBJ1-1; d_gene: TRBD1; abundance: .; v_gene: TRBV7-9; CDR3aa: CASSFRQGGLTEAFF; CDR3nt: TGTGCCAGCAGCTTTCGACAGGGCGGGTTGACTGAAGCTTTCTTT
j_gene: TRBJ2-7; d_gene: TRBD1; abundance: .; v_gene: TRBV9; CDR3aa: CASSGRTGGEQYF; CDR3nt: TGTGCCAGCAGCGGACGGACAGGCGGGGAGCAGTACTTC
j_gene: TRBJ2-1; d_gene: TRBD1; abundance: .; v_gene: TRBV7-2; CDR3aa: CASSLTGVSYNEQFF; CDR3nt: TGTGCCAGCAGTTTAACAGGGGTCTCCTACAATGAGCAGTTCTTC
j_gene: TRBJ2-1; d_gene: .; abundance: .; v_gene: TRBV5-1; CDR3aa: CASKLPGRSYNEQFF; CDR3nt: TGCGCCAGCAAATTACCAGGGCGGTCCTACAATGAGCAGTTCTTC
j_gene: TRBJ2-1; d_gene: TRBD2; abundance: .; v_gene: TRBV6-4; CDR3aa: CASAAGGLDEQFF; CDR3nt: TGTGCCAGCGCAGCGGGGGGGTTGGATGAGCAGTTCTTC
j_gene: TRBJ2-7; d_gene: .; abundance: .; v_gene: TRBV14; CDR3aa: CASSFTGSSYEQYF; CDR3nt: TGTGCCAGCAGCTTTACAGGGAGCTCCTACGAGCAGTACTTC
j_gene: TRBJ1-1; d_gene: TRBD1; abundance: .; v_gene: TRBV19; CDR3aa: CASGGFSTEAFF; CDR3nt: TGTGCCTCAGGGGGGTTTAGCACTGAAGCTTTCTTT
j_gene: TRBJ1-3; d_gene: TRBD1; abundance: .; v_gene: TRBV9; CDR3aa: CASSVAPRGQESSGNTIYF; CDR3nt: TGTGCCAGCAGCGTAGCCCCGAGGGGGCAGGAATCATCTGGAAACACCATATATTTT
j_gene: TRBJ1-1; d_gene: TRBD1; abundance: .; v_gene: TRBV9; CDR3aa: CASSVGQGLEDTEAFF; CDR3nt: TGTGCCAGCAGCGTCGGACAGGGTCTGGAGGACACTGAAGCTTTCTTT
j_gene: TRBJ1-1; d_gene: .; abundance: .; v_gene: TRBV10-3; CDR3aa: CAIKSWEQNTEAFF; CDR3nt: TGTGCCATCAAGTCCTGGGAGCAGAACACTGAAGCTTTCTTT
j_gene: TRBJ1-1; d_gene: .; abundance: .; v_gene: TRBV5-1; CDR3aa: CASSWTEMNTEAFF; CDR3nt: TGCGCCAGCAGCTGGACAGAAATGAACACTGAAGCTTTCTTT
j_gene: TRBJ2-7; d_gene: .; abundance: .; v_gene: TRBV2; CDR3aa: CASRQGIDLKPYEQYF; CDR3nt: TGTGCCAGCAGGCAGGGCATAGACCTTAAACCCTACGAGCAGTACTTC
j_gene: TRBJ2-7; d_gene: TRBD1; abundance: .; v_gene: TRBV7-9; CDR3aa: CASSTGTGGMYEQYF; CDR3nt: TGTGCCAGCAGTACCGGGACAGGGGGTATGTACGAGCAGTACTTC
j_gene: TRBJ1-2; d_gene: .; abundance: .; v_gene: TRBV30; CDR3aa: CAWFGHVGSLKYTF; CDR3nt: TGTGCCTGGTTTGGCCACGTAGGGAGTTTGAAATACACCTTC
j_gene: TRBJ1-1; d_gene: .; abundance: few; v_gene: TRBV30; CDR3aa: CAWSGQPNTEAFF; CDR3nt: TGTGCCTGGTCGGGACAACCGAACACTGAAGCTTTCTTT
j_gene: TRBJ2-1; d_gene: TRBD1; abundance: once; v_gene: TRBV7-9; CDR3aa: CASSWGDRGLDEQFF; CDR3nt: TGTGCCAGCAGCTGGGGAGACAGGGGCTTGGATGAGCAGTTCTTC
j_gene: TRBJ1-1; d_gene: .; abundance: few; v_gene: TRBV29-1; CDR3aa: CSVDGGNTEAFF; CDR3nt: TGCAGCGTTGACGGGGGAAACACTGAAGCTTTCTTT
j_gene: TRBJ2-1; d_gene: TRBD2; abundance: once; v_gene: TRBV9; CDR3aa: CASSVGRLAGAYNEQFF; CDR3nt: TGTGCCAGCAGCGTAGGCCGACTAGCGGGGGCATACAATGAGCAGTTCTTC
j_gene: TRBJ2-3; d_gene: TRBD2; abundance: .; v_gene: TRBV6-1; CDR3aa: CASSRLAGTTDTQYF; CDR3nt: TGTGCCAGCAGCCGACTAGCGGGGACCACAGATACGCAGTATTTT
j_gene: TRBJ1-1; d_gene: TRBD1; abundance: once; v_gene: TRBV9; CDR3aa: CASSAGQAEAFF; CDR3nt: TGTGCCAGCAGCGCTGGACAGGCCGAAGCTTTCTTT
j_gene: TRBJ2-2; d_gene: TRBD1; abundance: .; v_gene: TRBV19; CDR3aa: CASSNLGQGSAGELFF; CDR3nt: TGTGCCAGTAGTAACCTGGGACAGGGGAGTGCCGGGGAGCTGTTTTTT
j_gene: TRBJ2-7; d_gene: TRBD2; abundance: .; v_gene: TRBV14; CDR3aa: CASSQGAGDYEQYF; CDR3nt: TGTGCCAGCAGCCAAGGAGCGGGGGACTACGAGCAGTACTTC
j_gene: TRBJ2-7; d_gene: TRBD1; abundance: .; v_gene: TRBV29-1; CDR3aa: CSVGNRGYSYEQYF; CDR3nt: TGCAGCGTTGGGAACAGGGGGTACTCCTACGAGCAGTACTTC
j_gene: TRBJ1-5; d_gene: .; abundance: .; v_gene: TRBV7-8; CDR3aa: CASSTGRDQPQHF; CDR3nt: TGTGCCAGCAGCACGGGAAGGGATCAGCCCCAGCATTTT
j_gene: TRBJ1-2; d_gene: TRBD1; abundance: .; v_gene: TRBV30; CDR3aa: CAWRPPGTGFTYTF; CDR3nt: TGTGCCTGGAGACCACCCGGGACAGGGTTTACCTACACCTTC
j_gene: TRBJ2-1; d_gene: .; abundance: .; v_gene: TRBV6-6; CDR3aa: CASSLGVEQFF; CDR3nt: TGTGCCAGCAGTCTAGGTGTTGAGCAGTTCTTC
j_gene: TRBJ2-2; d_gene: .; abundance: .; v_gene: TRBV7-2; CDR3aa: CASSPSPDTGELFF; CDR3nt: TGTGCCAGCAGCCCAAGCCCCGACACCGGGGAGCTGTTTTTT
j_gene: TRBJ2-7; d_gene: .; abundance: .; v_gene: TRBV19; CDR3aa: CASASGYSYEQYF; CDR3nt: TGTGCCAGTGCTTCAGGGTACTCCTACGAGCAGTACTTC
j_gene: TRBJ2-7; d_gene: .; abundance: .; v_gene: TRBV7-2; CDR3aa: CASSLGLGDYEQYF; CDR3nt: TGTGCCAGCAGTTTAGGGCTCGGGGATTACGAGCAGTACTTC